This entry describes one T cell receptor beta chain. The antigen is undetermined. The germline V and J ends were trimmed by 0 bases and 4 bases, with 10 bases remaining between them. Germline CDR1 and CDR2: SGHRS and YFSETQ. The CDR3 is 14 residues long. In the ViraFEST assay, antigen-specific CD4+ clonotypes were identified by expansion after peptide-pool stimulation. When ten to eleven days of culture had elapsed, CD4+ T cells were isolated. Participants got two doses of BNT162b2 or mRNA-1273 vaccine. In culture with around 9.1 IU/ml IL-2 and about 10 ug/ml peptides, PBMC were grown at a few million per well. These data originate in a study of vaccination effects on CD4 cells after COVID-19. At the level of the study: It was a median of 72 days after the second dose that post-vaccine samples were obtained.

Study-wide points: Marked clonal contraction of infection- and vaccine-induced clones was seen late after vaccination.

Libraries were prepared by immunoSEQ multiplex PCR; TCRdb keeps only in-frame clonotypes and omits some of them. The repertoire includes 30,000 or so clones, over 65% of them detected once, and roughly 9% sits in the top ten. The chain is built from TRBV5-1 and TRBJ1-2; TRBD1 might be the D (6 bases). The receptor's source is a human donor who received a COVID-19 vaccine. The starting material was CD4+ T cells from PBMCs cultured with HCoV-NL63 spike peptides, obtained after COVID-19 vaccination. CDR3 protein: CASSLEMTGYGYTF. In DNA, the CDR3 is TGCGCCAGCAGCTTGGAGATGACAGGCTATGGCTACACCTTC.